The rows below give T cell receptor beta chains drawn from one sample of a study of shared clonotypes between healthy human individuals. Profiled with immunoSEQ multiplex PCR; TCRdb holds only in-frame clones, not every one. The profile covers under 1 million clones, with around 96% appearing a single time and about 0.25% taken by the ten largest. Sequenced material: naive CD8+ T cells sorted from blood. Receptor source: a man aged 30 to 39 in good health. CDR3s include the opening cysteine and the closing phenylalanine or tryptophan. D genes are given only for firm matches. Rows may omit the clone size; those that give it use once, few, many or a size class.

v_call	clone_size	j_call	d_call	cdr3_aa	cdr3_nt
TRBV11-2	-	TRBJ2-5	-	CASRDTATQYF	TGTGCCTCACGGGATACTGCGACCCAGTACTTC
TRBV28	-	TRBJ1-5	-	CASSYGGDQPQHF	TGTGCCAGCAGTTACGGGGGAGACCAGCCCCAGCATTTT
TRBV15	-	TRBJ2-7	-	CATSSDRISYEQYF	TGTGCCACCAGCAGTGACAGGATATCCTACGAGCAGTACTTC
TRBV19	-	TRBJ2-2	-	CASSKEPLNTGELFF	TGTGCCAGTAGTAAGGAGCCCCTGAACACCGGGGAGCTGTTTTTT
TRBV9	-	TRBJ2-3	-	CASSVAWETRADTQYF	TGTGCCAGCAGCGTAGCCTGGGAGACGCGGGCAGATACGCAGTATTTT
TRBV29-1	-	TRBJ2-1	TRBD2	CSVEGLAGVVNEQFF	TGCAGCGTCGAAGGACTAGCGGGAGTGGTGAATGAGCAGTTCTTC
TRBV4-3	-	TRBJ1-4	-	CASSQQGNEKLFF	TGCGCCAGCAGCCAGCAGGGGAATGAAAAACTGTTTTTT
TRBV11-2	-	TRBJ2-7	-	CASSLTGNEQYF	TGTGCCAGCAGCTTAACAGGGAACGAGCAGTACTTC
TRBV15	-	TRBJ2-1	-	CATSSAGNNEQFF	TGTGCCACCAGCAGCGCGGGAAACAATGAGCAGTTCTTC
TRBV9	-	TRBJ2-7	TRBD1	CASSSGTGPYEQYF	TGTGCCAGCAGCTCCGGGACAGGGCCCTACGAGCAGTACTTC
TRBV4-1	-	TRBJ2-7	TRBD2	CASSQIAGVMSEQYF	TGCGCCAGCAGCCAAATAGCGGGAGTGATGAGCGAGCAGTACTTC
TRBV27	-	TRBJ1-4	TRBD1	CASSSRDRGPSGEKLFF	TGTGCCAGCAGTTCCCGGGACAGGGGGCCATCGGGCGAAAAACTGTTTTTT
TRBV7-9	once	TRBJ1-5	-	CASSLSGKESNQPQHF	TGTGCCAGCAGCCTAAGTGGCAAAGAGAGCAATCAGCCCCAGCATTTT
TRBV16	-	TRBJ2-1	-	CASSQSYLETYNEQFF	TGTGCCAGCAGCCAATCGTACCTAGAAACCTACAATGAGCAGTTCTTC
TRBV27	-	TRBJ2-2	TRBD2	CASSSLAGTGELFF	TGTGCCAGCAGTTCACTAGCGGGAACCGGGGAGCTGTTTTTT
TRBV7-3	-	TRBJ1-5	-	CATSTGSNQPQHF	TGTGCCACCTCCACAGGAAGCAATCAGCCCCAGCATTTT
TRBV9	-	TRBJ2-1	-	CASGGREQFF	TGTGCCAGTGGGGGCAGAGAGCAGTTCTTC
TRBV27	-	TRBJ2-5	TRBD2	CASSPLGAGVYETQYF	TGTGCCAGCAGTCCATTAGGAGCGGGAGTGTATGAGACCCAGTACTTC
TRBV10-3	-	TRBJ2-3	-	CAISESGGPTDTQYF	TGTGCCATCAGTGAGTCTGGGGGCCCCACAGATACGCAGTATTTT
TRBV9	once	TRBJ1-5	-	CASSVAEGQPQHF	TGTGCCAGCAGCGTAGCTGAAGGACAGCCCCAGCATTTT
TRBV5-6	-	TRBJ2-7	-	CASSLIQEEQYF	TGTGCCAGCAGCTTGATACAGGAGGAGCAGTACTTC
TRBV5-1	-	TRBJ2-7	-	CASSLRGDSYEQYF	TGCGCCAGCAGCCTACGGGGGGACAGCTACGAGCAGTACTTC
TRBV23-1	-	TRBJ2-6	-	CASSLSVELGANVLTF	TGCGCCAGCAGTCTGTCCGTAGAGCTGGGGGCCAACGTCCTGACTTTC
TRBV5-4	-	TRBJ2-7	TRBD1	CASSEGQTNYEQYF	TGTGCCAGCAGCGAGGGACAGACAAACTACGAGCAGTACTTC
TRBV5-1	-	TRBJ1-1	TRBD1	CASSILQTGTEAFF	TGCGCCAGCAGCATCCTCCAGACAGGGACTGAAGCTTTCTTT
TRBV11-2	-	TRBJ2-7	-	CASSLRAPYEQYF	TGTGCCAGCAGCTTGCGGGCACCCTACGAGCAGTACTTC
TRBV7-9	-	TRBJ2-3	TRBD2	CASSTPRDYSTDTQYF	TGTGCCAGCAGCACACCCCGGGACTATAGCACAGATACGCAGTATTTT
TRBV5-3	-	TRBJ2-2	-	CARSLGRDNTGELFF	TGTGCCAGAAGCTTGGGGCGGGATAACACCGGGGAGCTGTTTTTT
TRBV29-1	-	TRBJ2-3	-	CSVEEWSWASTDTQYF	TGCAGCGTTGAAGAATGGTCGTGGGCTAGCACAGATACGCAGTATTTT
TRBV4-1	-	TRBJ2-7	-	CASSQTLGTVNYEQYF	TGCGCCAGCAGCCAAACGCTCGGGACGGTAAACTACGAGCAGTACTTC
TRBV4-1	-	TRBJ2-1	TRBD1	CASSQGDAWQFF	TGCGCCAGTAGCCAGGGGGACGCCTGGCAGTTCTTC
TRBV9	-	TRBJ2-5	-	CASSAGSTVKETQYF	TGTGCCAGCAGCGCGGGGAGTACAGTAAAAGAGACCCAGTACTTC
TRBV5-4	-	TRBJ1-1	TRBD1	CASSWGDRSFEAFF	TGTGCCAGCAGCTGGGGGGACAGGAGTTTTGAAGCTTTCTTT
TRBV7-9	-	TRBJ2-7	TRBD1	CASSSEQGAHGEQYF	TGTGCCAGCAGCTCAGAGCAGGGGGCTCATGGCGAGCAGTACTTC
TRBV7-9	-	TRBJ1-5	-	CASSTTDSNQPQHF	TGTGCCAGCAGCACAACAGATAGCAATCAGCCCCAGCATTTT
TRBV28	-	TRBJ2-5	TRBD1	CASSLLQGRWETQYF	TGTGCCAGCAGTTTATTACAGGGGCGCTGGGAGACCCAGTACTTC
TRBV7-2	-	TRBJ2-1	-	CASSLSWEAPYNEQFF	TGTGCCAGCAGCTTAAGCTGGGAGGCCCCCTACAATGAGCAGTTCTTC
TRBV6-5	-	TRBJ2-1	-	CASGDRSSYNEQFF	TGTGCCAGCGGTGACAGGAGCTCCTACAATGAGCAGTTCTTC
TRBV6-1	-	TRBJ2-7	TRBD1	CATTHLTGGTYEQYF	TGTGCCACTACTCACCTGACAGGGGGTACCTACGAGCAGTACTTC
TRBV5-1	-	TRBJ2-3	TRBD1	CASSAGTGGEGTQYF	TGCGCCAGCAGCGCAGGGACAGGGGGCGAGGGTACGCAGTATTTT
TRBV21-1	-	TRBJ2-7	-	CASSKERALGVSGRARHYEQYF	TGTGCCAGCAGCAAAGAAAGGGCCCTAGGGGTTAGCGGGAGGGCCCGGCACTACGAGCAGTACTTC
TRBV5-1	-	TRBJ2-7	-	CASSSPRGAEPDYEQYF	TGCGCCAGCAGCTCCCCGAGGGGAGCAGAACCAGACTACGAGCAGTACTTC
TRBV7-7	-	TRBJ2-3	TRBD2	CASSPTLAEEHSTDTQYF	TGTGCCAGCAGCCCGACCCTAGCGGAAGAACATAGCACAGATACGCAGTATTTT
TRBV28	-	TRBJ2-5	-	CASSITPTVETQYF	TGTGCCAGCAGTATCACTCCGACGGTGGAGACCCAGTACTTC
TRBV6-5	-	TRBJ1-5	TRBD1	CASSLAGQPNQPQHF	TGTGCCAGCAGTTTGGCGGGACAGCCGAATCAGCCCCAGCATTTT
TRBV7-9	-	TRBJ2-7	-	CASSSRQGGYEQYF	TGTGCCAGCAGCTCGAGGCAGGGGGGCTACGAGCAGTACTTC
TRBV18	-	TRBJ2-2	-	CASSPEGAPNTGELFF	TGTGCCAGCTCACCAGAGGGAGCCCCCAACACCGGGGAGCTGTTTTTT
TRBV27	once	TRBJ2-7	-	CASSPRLTGEQYF	TGTGCCAGCAGTCCTCGCTTAACAGGGGAGCAGTACTTC
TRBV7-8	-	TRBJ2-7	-	CASSLDKNYEQYF	TGTGCCAGCAGCTTAGACAAAAACTACGAGCAGTACTTC
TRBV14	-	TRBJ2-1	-	CASSHPWDEQFF	TGTGCCAGCAGCCACCCCTGGGATGAGCAGTTCTTC
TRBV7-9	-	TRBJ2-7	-	CASSSRDTTTYEQYF	TGTGCCAGCAGCTCCCGGGACACTACGACCTACGAGCAGTACTTC